A selection of T cell receptor beta chains follows, all from one sample in a study of blood T cell repertoires in COVID-19. The protocol was immunoSEQ multiplex PCR, while the TCRdb copy is restricted to in-frame clones and leaves out a portion. Of some 110,000 clones in the sample, roughly 79% were seen once. The sequenced material came from peripheral blood. The receptors were gathered from a man older than 75 with acute or convalescent COVID-19. Each CDR3 is given with its conserved first and last residue. A D gene is named only where the DNA matches it firmly. Some rows have no size entry. The others give once, few or many, or a class for an expanded clone.

j_call d_call v_call clone_size cdr3_nt cdr3_aa
TRBJ2-7 . TRBV6-1 few TGTGCCAGCAGTGAGCGGGATTCCTACGAGCAGTACTTC CASSERDSYEQYF
TRBJ1-1 . TRBV4-1 . TGCGCCAGCAGCCAAGGGGAGAGCTACACTGAAGCTTTCTTT CASSQGESYTEAFF
TRBJ2-2 TRBD2 TRBV11-3 few TGTGCCAGCAGCCCGACTAGCGGGAGCCACACCGGGGAGCTGTTTTTT CASSPTSGSHTGELFF
TRBJ2-2 TRBD1 TRBV2 . TGTGCCAGCAGGGACAGGGACACCGGGGAGCTGTTTTTT CASRDRDTGELFF
TRBJ1-1 TRBD1 TRBV5-1 few TGCGCCAGCAGCCCAATCGCCGGGACAGGCGGACGGAACACTGAAGCTTTCTTT CASSPIAGTGGRNTEAFF
TRBJ2-3 . TRBV18 . TGTGCCAGCTCACCCTCGGGGGTAGCTAGCACAGATACGCAGTATTTT CASSPSGVASTDTQYF
TRBJ2-5 . TRBV30 . TGTGCCTGGGGGACACATCCCCAAGAGACCCAGTACTTC CAWGTHPQETQYF
TRBJ2-5 TRBD2 TRBV11-2 . TGTGCCAGCAGCCCTCGCGTTAGCGGGATGGAGACCCAGTACTTC CASSPRVSGMETQYF
TRBJ1-2 TRBD1 TRBV25-1 . TGTGCCAGCAGTGAATTTTCCGGGACAGCATATGGCTACACCTTC CASSEFSGTAYGYTF
TRBJ2-4 . TRBV19 . TGTGCCAGTAGTGTGACCGGGACACTGAACATTCAGTACTTC CASSVTGTLNIQYF
TRBJ1-5 . TRBV28 . TGTGCCAGCACCCGAATGTTACAGGGCTATCAGCCCCAGCATTTT CASTRMLQGYQPQHF
TRBJ1-2 . TRBV2 . TGTGCCAGCACCGTGGGGGGGAATGGCTACACCTTC CASTVGGNGYTF
TRBJ2-1 TRBD2 TRBV7-8 . TGTGCCAGCAGCACCACGACTAGCGGGGGTACTGAGCAGTTCTTC CASSTTTSGGTEQFF